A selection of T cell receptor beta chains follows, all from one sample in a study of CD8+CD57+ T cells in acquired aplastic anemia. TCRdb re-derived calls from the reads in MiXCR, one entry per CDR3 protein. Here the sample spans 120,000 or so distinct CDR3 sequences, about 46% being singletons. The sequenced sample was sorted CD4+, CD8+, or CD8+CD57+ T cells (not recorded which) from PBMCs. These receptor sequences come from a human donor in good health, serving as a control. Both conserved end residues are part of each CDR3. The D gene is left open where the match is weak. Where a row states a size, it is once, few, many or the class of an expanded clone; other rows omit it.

CDR3nt: TGTGCCAGCAGTTACTCTTCATTGGGTGAGGGAGCTTTCTTT
CDR3aa: CASSYSSLGEGAFF
d_gene: -
v_gene: TRBV6-5
abundance: many
j_gene: TRBJ1-1

CDR3nt: TGTGCCAGCAGCTTGGCGGCAGGGACCTCTGGAAACACCATATATTTT
CDR3aa: CASSLAAGTSGNTIYF
d_gene: -
v_gene: TRBV5-5
abundance: many
j_gene: TRBJ1-3

CDR3nt: TGTGCCAGCAGCGTAGCAGGTCGAGCGGGTATGGGAGTTAATACGCAGTATTTT
CDR3aa: CASSVAGRAGMGVNTQYF
d_gene: -
v_gene: TRBV9
abundance: many
j_gene: TRBJ2-3

CDR3nt: TGCAGTGCCAAAACAGGGGGGAATCAGCCCCAGCATTTT
CDR3aa: CSAKTGGNQPQHF
d_gene: TRBD1
v_gene: TRBV20-1
abundance: many
j_gene: TRBJ1-5

CDR3nt: TGTGCCAGCAGTGGTGCCTCTCCAGCGGGGGTGTCCACAGATACGCAGTATTTT
CDR3aa: CASSGASPAGVSTDTQYF
d_gene: TRBD2
v_gene: TRBV25-1
abundance: -
j_gene: TRBJ2-3

CDR3nt: TGTGCCAGCAGTCGCGAGACAGGGGGCTATGGCTACACCTTC
CDR3aa: CASSRETGGYGYTF
d_gene: TRBD1
v_gene: TRBV2
abundance: -
j_gene: TRBJ1-2

CDR3nt: TGCAGCGCCAGTAGACAGTCTACGAACACTGAAGCTTTCTTT
CDR3aa: CSASRQSTNTEAFF
d_gene: -
v_gene: TRBV29-1
abundance: -
j_gene: TRBJ1-1

CDR3nt: TGTGCCAGCACTTTCCGGGACCCCAATCAGCCCCAGCATTTT
CDR3aa: CASTFRDPNQPQHF
d_gene: -
v_gene: TRBV12-3/TRBV12-4
abundance: many
j_gene: TRBJ1-5

CDR3nt: TGTGCCAGCAGCCAAGGGCCGCACGGAAACACCATATATTTT
CDR3aa: CASSQGPHGNTIYF
d_gene: -
v_gene: TRBV3-1
abundance: many
j_gene: TRBJ1-3

CDR3nt: TGTGCCAGCAACCCCTCCGGGGGACTGACCTACAATGAGCAGTTCTTC
CDR3aa: CASNPSGGLTYNEQFF
d_gene: -
v_gene: TRBV9
abundance: -
j_gene: TRBJ2-1

CDR3nt: TGTGCCAGCAGCTTAGAGGCGGGAGGGCCGGGATTGTATGAGCAGTTCTTC
CDR3aa: CASSLEAGGPGLYEQFF
d_gene: TRBD2
v_gene: TRBV7-2
abundance: -
j_gene: TRBJ2-1

CDR3nt: TGTGCCACCAGCAGAGGTTCTATCGGGGAGAACACTGAAGCTTTCTTT
CDR3aa: CATSRGSIGENTEAFF
d_gene: -
v_gene: TRBV15
abundance: few
j_gene: TRBJ1-1

CDR3nt: TGTGCCAGCTCACTCGGACAGTTTGTGGATGAGCAGTTCTTC
CDR3aa: CASSLGQFVDEQFF
d_gene: -
v_gene: TRBV18
abundance: many
j_gene: TRBJ2-1

CDR3nt: TGTGCCAGCAGCTTAGCGGTCCGGGGGGCCTCCTACAATGAGCAGTTCTTC
CDR3aa: CASSLAVRGASYNEQFF
d_gene: -
v_gene: TRBV7-6
abundance: -
j_gene: TRBJ2-1

CDR3nt: TGCAGTGCTAGAGATCCGGCAGGGAGCGACACTGAAGCTTTCTTT
CDR3aa: CSARDPAGSDTEAFF
d_gene: -
v_gene: TRBV20-1
abundance: -
j_gene: TRBJ1-1

CDR3nt: TGTGCCAGCAGCCCTAACTCCTACGAGCAGTACTTC
CDR3aa: CASSPNSYEQYF
d_gene: -
v_gene: TRBV11-3
abundance: many
j_gene: TRBJ2-7

CDR3nt: TGTGCCAGCAGCTTATCCAGGGGGCGCGGGGGGACAGATACGCAGTATTTT
CDR3aa: CASSLSRGRGGTDTQYF
d_gene: -
v_gene: TRBV11-3
abundance: many
j_gene: TRBJ2-3

CDR3nt: TGTGCCAGCAGCCTCATGTCCGGGACAACCTCTGATGGCTACACCTTC
CDR3aa: CASSLMSGTTSDGYTF
d_gene: -
v_gene: TRBV7-2
abundance: many
j_gene: TRBJ1-2

CDR3nt: TGTGCCAGCAGCCCTGGAACTCAGTATAATTCACCCCTCCACTTT
CDR3aa: CASSPGTQYNSPLHF
d_gene: -
v_gene: TRBV5-6
abundance: many
j_gene: TRBJ1-6

CDR3nt: TGTGCCAGCAGCTTGGAGAGGCGACGGGAGACCCAGTACTTC
CDR3aa: CASSLERRRETQYF
d_gene: -
v_gene: TRBV7-2
abundance: -
j_gene: TRBJ2-5

CDR3nt: TGTGCCATCAGTGGTTCTAGCGGGGGGGCCGCGAATACGCAGTATTTT
CDR3aa: CAISGSSGGAANTQYF
d_gene: TRBD2
v_gene: TRBV10-3
abundance: -
j_gene: TRBJ2-3

CDR3nt: TGTGCCAGCAGTGCGGGACAGGAGGTCTCCTACGAGCAGTACTTC
CDR3aa: CASSAGQEVSYEQYF
d_gene: TRBD1
v_gene: TRBV6-2/TRBV6-3
abundance: many
j_gene: TRBJ2-7

CDR3nt: TGCGCCAGCAGCCAAGGGGTCTCCTACGAGCAGTACTTC
CDR3aa: CASSQGVSYEQYF
d_gene: -
v_gene: TRBV10-2
abundance: -
j_gene: TRBJ2-7

CDR3nt: TGTGCCGGTAACAAGAACACTGAAGCTTTCTTT
CDR3aa: CAGNKNTEAFF
d_gene: -
v_gene: TRBV7-9
abundance: -
j_gene: TRBJ1-1

CDR3nt: TGTGCCAGCAGCTTGCTCGCAGAGACCCAGTACTTC
CDR3aa: CASSLLAETQYF
d_gene: -
v_gene: TRBV5-4
abundance: many
j_gene: TRBJ2-5

CDR3nt: TGTGCCACCAGTGACGAAGGTGGACAGAATCAAGAGACCCAGTACTTC
CDR3aa: CATSDEGGQNQETQYF
d_gene: -
v_gene: TRBV24-1
abundance: -
j_gene: TRBJ2-5

CDR3nt: TGCGCCAGCAGCCAGGGACCCAACTCCTACGAGCAGTACTTC
CDR3aa: CASSQGPNSYEQYF
d_gene: -
v_gene: TRBV4-1
abundance: many
j_gene: TRBJ2-7

CDR3nt: TGTGCCAGCAGCTTGGCCCCGGCAGCCCGGAACTATGGCTACACCTTC
CDR3aa: CASSLAPAARNYGYTF
d_gene: -
v_gene: TRBV5-5
abundance: -
j_gene: TRBJ1-2

CDR3nt: TGTGCCACCGAGAATGAGGGAGTACGAAACGAGCAGTACTTC
CDR3aa: CATENEGVRNEQYF
d_gene: -
v_gene: TRBV7-2
abundance: -
j_gene: TRBJ2-7

CDR3nt: TGTGCCACCAGCAGTGCCCGGGACTCTGTGACCCAGTTCTTC
CDR3aa: CATSSARDSVTQFF
d_gene: -
v_gene: TRBV15
abundance: -
j_gene: TRBJ2-1

CDR3nt: TGTGCCATCAGCCAAGATTATCGGGGGGCCGAGGACAATCAGCCCCAGCATTTT
CDR3aa: CAISQDYRGAEDNQPQHF
d_gene: -
v_gene: TRBV10-3
abundance: -
j_gene: TRBJ1-5

CDR3nt: TGTGCCAGCAGTGTCGGTGACAGTAGATACGAGCAGTACTTC
CDR3aa: CASSVGDSRYEQYF
d_gene: -
v_gene: TRBV2
abundance: -
j_gene: TRBJ2-7

CDR3nt: TGTGCCAGCAGCTTTGGGCAACCGGGACAGAGCACAGATACGCAGTATTTT
CDR3aa: CASSFGQPGQSTDTQYF
d_gene: TRBD1
v_gene: TRBV7-3
abundance: -
j_gene: TRBJ2-3

CDR3nt: TGTGCCAGCAGCTTCACAGAGAACACTGAAGCTTTCTTT
CDR3aa: CASSFTENTEAFF
d_gene: -
v_gene: TRBV7-3
abundance: many
j_gene: TRBJ1-1

CDR3nt: TGTGCCAGCAGTGCGAACCTCCAATCACCCCTCCACTTT
CDR3aa: CASSANLQSPLHF
d_gene: -
v_gene: TRBV2
abundance: -
j_gene: TRBJ1-6

CDR3nt: TGTGCCAGTAGTATTCGGGACACCACTAGCAATCAGCCCCAGCATTTT
CDR3aa: CASSIRDTTSNQPQHF
d_gene: -
v_gene: TRBV19
abundance: many
j_gene: TRBJ1-5

CDR3nt: TGTGCCAGTAGTATAGGGAGGCTAGTTGTCCAAGAGACCCAGTACTTC
CDR3aa: CASSIGRLVVQETQYF
d_gene: -
v_gene: TRBV19
abundance: -
j_gene: TRBJ2-5

CDR3nt: TGTGCCTGCAGCCAAGGACCTAATAGCAATCAGCCCCAGCACTTT
CDR3aa: CACSQGPNSNQPQHF
d_gene: -
v_gene: TRBV2
abundance: -
j_gene: TRBJ1-5

CDR3nt: TGTGCCAGCAGCTTAATGGACGGACTGAACACCGGGGAGCTGTTTTTT
CDR3aa: CASSLMDGLNTGELFF
d_gene: -
v_gene: TRBV7-3
abundance: -
j_gene: TRBJ2-2

CDR3nt: TGTGCCAGCAGCTTGGGACTGCGGGGGGGGCAGACAGATACGCAGTATTTT
CDR3aa: CASSLGLRGGQTDTQYF
d_gene: TRBD2
v_gene: TRBV5-4
abundance: -
j_gene: TRBJ2-3

CDR3nt: TGTGCCAGCAGCCGGGACACCTTGCACTATGGCTACACCTTC
CDR3aa: CASSRDTLHYGYTF
d_gene: -
v_gene: TRBV12-3/TRBV12-4
abundance: many
j_gene: TRBJ1-2

CDR3nt: TGTGCCACCAGCAGAGTTGGATACCAAGAGACCCAGTACTTC
CDR3aa: CATSRVGYQETQYF
d_gene: -
v_gene: TRBV15
abundance: -
j_gene: TRBJ2-5

CDR3nt: TGCGCCAGCAGGGGGACCCCCTCCTACAATGAGCAGTTCTTC
CDR3aa: CASRGTPSYNEQFF
d_gene: -
v_gene: TRBV5-1
abundance: many
j_gene: TRBJ2-1

CDR3nt: TGTGCCAGCAGCTTTCGCCCGGGGACTTCGGCAGAGACCCAGTACTTC
CDR3aa: CASSFRPGTSAETQYF
d_gene: -
v_gene: TRBV11-2
abundance: -
j_gene: TRBJ2-5

CDR3nt: TGTGCCAGCAGCTTACAGGGGGCGAGAACAGATACGCAGTATTTT
CDR3aa: CASSLQGARTDTQYF
d_gene: TRBD1
v_gene: TRBV7-3
abundance: many
j_gene: TRBJ2-3

CDR3nt: TGTGCCATCAGTCCAGGGGGCCGGGAGCAGTTCTTC
CDR3aa: CAISPGGREQFF
d_gene: TRBD1
v_gene: TRBV10-3
abundance: -
j_gene: TRBJ2-1

CDR3nt: TGTGCCAGCAGCGCGCGACAGGCTGGGTCTGGAAACACCATATATTTT
CDR3aa: CASSARQAGSGNTIYF
d_gene: -
v_gene: TRBV9
abundance: -
j_gene: TRBJ1-3

CDR3nt: TGCGCCAGCAGCCCCGGACAGGGGCTTTCGGGAAACACCATATATTTT
CDR3aa: CASSPGQGLSGNTIYF
d_gene: TRBD1
v_gene: TRBV5-1
abundance: many
j_gene: TRBJ1-3

CDR3nt: TGTGCCAGCAGCGGGAGACAGGGGTTAGAGACCCAGTACTTC
CDR3aa: CASSGRQGLETQYF
d_gene: TRBD1
v_gene: TRBV7-2
abundance: -
j_gene: TRBJ2-5

CDR3nt: TGTGCCAGCAGCTCAGGGCGAGTACTCACCGGGGAGCTGTTTTTT
CDR3aa: CASSSGRVLTGELFF
d_gene: -
v_gene: TRBV9
abundance: many
j_gene: TRBJ2-2

CDR3nt: TGCGCCAGCAGCTTGCGGGGGGACTATGGCTACACCTTC
CDR3aa: CASSLRGDYGYTF
d_gene: -
v_gene: TRBV5-1
abundance: many
j_gene: TRBJ1-2

CDR3nt: TGTGCCAGCAGCTTAGTGGCGGGGGGCTACGAGCAGTACTTC
CDR3aa: CASSLVAGGYEQYF
d_gene: TRBD2
v_gene: TRBV11-3
abundance: -
j_gene: TRBJ2-7